This T cell receptor beta chain was profiled in a study of long-term antiretroviral therapy in people with HIV. A minimum of one pre-ART and two post-ART PBMC samples existed for each donor. DNA was extracted from approximately 1-10 million thawed cryopreserved PBMC. The authors ran the immunoSEQ assay, v3.0, at survey level. The method was immunoSEQ multiplex PCR; TCRdb's version includes in-frame clones alone and lacks a portion of them. The profile shows about 33,000 clones, about 95% of them singletons. Trimming pared 4 bases from V and 8 bases from J, leaving 15 bases between. CDR1 is LNHDA, CDR2 SQIVND, per germline (reference sequence). The CDR3 spans 14 residues.

The chain carries TRBV19 and TRBJ2-1; D unclear. This sequence originates from a man in his thirties or forties with HIV. The sequencing here drew on unsorted PBMCs, taken approximately 6.6 years after starting antiretroviral therapy. In nucleotides, the CDR3 is TGTGCCAGTAGTAATCGAGGTGGGTTGGATGAGCAGTTCTTC. Translation: CASSNRGGLDEQFF. Looking up the rest from reference TRBV19 and TRBJ2-1 gives the full variable domain: DGGITQSPKYLFRKEGQNVTLSCEQNLNHDAMYWYRQDPGQGLRLIYYSQIVNDFQKGDIAEGYSVSREKKESFPLTVTSAQKNPTAFYLCASSNRGGLDEQFFGPGTRLTVL.